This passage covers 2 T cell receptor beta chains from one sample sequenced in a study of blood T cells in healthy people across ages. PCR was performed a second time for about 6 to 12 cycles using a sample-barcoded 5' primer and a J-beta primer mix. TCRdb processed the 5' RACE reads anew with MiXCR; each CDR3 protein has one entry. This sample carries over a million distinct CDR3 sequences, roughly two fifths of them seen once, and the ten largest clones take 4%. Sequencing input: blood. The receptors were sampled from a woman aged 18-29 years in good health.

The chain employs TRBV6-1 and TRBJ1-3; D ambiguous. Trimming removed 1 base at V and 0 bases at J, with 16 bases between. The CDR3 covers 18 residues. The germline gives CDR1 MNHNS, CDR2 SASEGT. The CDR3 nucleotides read TGTGCCAGCAGTGAAGACAGCAGAGCCGTGTACTCTGGAAACACCATATATTTT. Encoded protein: CASSEDSRAVYSGNTIYF.

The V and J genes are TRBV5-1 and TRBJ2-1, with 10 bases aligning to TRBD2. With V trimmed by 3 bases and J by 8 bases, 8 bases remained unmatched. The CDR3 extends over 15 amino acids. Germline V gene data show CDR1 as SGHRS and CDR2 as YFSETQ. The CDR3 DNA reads TGCGCCAGCAGCTGGGCCGGGACTAGCGAGGATGAGCAGTTCTTC. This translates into CASSWAGTSEDEQFF.